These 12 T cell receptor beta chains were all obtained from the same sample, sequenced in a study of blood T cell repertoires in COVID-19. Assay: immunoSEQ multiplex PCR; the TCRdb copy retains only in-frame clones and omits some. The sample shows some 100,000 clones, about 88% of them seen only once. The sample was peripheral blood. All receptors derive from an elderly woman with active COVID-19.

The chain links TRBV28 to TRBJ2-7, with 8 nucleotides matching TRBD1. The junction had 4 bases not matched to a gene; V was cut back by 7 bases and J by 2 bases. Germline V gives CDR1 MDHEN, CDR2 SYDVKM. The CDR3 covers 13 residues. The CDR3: CASTRDRTYEQYF. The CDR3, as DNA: TGTGCCAGCACCCGGGACAGGACCTACGAGCAGTACTTC.

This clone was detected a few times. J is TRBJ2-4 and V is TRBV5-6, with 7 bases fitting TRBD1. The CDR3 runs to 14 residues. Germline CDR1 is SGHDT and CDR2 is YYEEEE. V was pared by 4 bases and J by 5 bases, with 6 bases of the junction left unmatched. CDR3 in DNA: TGTGCCAGCAGCCTGACAGGGTCCGAAAACATTCAGTACTTC. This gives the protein CASSLTGSENIQYF.

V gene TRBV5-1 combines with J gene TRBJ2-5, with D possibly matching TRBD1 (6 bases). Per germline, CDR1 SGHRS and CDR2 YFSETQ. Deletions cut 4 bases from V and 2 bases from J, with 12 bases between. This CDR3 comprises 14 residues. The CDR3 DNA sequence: TGCGCCAGCAGCATACAGGGAACGCAAGAGACCCAGTACTTC. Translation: CASSIQGTQETQYF. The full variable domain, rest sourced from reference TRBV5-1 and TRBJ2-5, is KAGVTQTPRYLIKTRGQQVTLSCSPISGHRSVSWYQQTPGQGLQFLFEYFSETQRNKGNFPGRFSGRQFSNSRSEMNVSTLELGDSALYLCASSIQGTQETQYFGPGTRLLVL.

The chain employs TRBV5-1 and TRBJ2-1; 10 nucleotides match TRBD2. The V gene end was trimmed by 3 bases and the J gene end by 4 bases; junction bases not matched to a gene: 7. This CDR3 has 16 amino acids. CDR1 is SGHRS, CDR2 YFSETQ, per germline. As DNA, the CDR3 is TGCGCCAGCAGCTCCCTGACTAGCGGGTTTTACAATGAGCAGTTCTTC. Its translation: CASSSLTSGFYNEQFF. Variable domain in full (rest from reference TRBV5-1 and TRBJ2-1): KAGVTQTPRYLIKTRGQQVTLSCSPISGHRSVSWYQQTPGQGLQFLFEYFSETQRNKGNFPGRFSGRQFSNSRSEMNVSTLELGDSALYLCASSSLTSGFYNEQFFGPGTRLTVL.

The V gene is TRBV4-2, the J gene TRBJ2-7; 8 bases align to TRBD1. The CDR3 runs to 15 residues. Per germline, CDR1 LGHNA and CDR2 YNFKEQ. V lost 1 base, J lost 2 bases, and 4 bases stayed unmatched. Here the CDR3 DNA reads TGTGCCAGCAGCCAAGTGGACAGGGAGGCCTACGAGCAGTACTTC. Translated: CASSQVDREAYEQYF.

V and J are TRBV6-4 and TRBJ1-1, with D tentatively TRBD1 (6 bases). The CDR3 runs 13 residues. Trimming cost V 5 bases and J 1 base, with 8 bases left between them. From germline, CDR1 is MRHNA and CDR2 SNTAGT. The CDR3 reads CASSLTGNTEAFF. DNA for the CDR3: TGTGCCAGCAGTTTGACAGGGAACACTGAAGCTTTCTTT.

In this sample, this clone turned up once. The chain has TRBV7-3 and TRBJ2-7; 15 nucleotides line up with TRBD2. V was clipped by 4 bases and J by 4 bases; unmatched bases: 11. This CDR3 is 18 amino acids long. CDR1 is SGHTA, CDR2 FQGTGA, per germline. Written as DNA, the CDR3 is TGTGCCAGCAGCTCCGGACTAGCGGGAGGGGAAAGGGGGTACGAGCAGTACTTC. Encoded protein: CASSSGLAGGERGYEQYF.

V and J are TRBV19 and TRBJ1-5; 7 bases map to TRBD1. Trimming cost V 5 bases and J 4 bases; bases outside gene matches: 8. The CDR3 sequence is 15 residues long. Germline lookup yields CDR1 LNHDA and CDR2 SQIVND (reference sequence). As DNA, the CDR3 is TGTGCCAGTAGTGGGGGAGCAGGGGGTAATCAGCCCCAGCATTTT. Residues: CASSGGAGGNQPQHF.

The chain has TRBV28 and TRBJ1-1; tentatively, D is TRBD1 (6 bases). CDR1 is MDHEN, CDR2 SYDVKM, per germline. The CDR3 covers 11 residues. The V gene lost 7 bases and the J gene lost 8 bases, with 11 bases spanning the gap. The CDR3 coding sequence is TGTGCCAGCACCCCCGGGACAGAAGCTTTCTTT. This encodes CASTPGTEAFF.

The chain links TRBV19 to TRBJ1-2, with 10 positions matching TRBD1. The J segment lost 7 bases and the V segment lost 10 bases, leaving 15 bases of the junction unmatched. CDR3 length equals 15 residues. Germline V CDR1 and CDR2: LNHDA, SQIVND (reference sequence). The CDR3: CATRGADRGQSGYTF. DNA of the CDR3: TGTGCCACCAGAGGGGCCGACAGGGGGCAAAGTGGCTACACCTTC. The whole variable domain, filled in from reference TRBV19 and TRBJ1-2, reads DGGITQSPKYLFRKEGQNVTLSCEQNLNHDAMYWYRQDPGQGLRLIYYSQIVNDFQKGDIAEGYSVSREKKESFPLTVTSAQKNPTAFYLCATRGADRGQSGYTFGSGTRLTVV.

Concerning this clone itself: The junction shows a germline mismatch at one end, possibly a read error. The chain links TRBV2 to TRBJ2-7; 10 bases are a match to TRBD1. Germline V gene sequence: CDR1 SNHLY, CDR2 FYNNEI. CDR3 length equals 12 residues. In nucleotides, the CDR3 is TGTGCCAGCAGCTACTTACCGGGACAGGGGAGATTC. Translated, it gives CASSYLPGQGRF.

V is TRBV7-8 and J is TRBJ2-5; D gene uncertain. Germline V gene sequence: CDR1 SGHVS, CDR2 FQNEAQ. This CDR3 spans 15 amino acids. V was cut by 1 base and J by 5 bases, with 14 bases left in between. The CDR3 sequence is CASSLDLWARETQYF. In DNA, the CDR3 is TGTGCCAGCAGCTTAGACCTCTGGGCACGGGAGACCCAGTACTTC.